The T cell receptor beta chain described here comes from a study of cytotoxic CD8 clonotypes in ibrutinib-treated CLL. General observations from the study: Sampling times differed between sustained-remission and progressing patients. At baseline, clonality was higher than in age-matched healthy donors and correlated with CD8+ counts. Public clonotypes showed up rarely, and on treatment they shrank or held steady.

Here immunoSEQ multiplex PCR was the method, and the copy in TCRdb shows in-frame clones only, minus some. Counted here are about 69,000 clones, around 84% occurring once; the ten biggest clones make up more than 7.5%. As concerns this clone: Its target is unknown.

The sample in question was PBMCs, obtained at disease progression, from a patient treated with ibrutinib. This receptor was identified in a human donor with chronic lymphocytic leukemia.

CDR3 sequence reads: CASSLGLAEETQYF. CDR3 DNA sequence: TGTGCCAGCAGCTTGGGACTAGCAGAAGAGACCCAGTACTTC. J is TRBJ2-5 and V is TRBV11-1, with 9 nucleotides matching TRBD2. V gave up 3 bases and J gave up 3 bases; unmatched junction bases: 2. Germline CDR1 and CDR2: SGHAT and FQDESV (reference sequence). The CDR3 covers 14 residues.